Listed here are 28 T cell receptor beta chains from one sample, sequenced in a study of T cell changes during pregnancy in multiple sclerosis. Here immunoSEQ multiplex PCR was the method, and the copy in TCRdb shows in-frame clones only, minus some. The top ten hold under 0.95% of the sample, which has 60,000 or so clones, around 92% seen once. The specimen was peripheral blood, collected in the first trimester of pregnancy. The receptors stem from a female donor with multiple sclerosis, enrolled in a pregnancy study.

The genes are TRBV5-1 and TRBJ2-1; 11 bases align to TRBD2. V lost 3 bases, J lost 8 bases, and 10 bases stayed unmatched. The CDR3 sequence is 16 residues long. Looked up from germline, CDR1 is SGHRS and CDR2 is YFSETQ. CDR3 in amino acids: CASSSASGGFIHEQFF. In DNA form, the CDR3 reads TGCGCCAGCAGCTCCGCTAGCGGGGGGTTTATCCATGAGCAGTTCTTC.

V is TRBV5-8 and J is TRBJ2-2, with TRBD1 matching 8 bases. This CDR3 spans 15 amino acids. CDR1 is SGHTS, CDR2 YDEGEE, per germline. V shed 0 bases and J 4 bases; nucleotides not matched to a gene: 2. CDR3 DNA sequence: TGTGCCAGCAGCTTGGGGGGACAGGTCACCGGGGAGCTGTTTTTT. Protein product: CASSLGGQVTGELFF.

This sequence joins TRBV4-2 and TRBJ2-2; 8 nucleotides line up with TRBD1. This CDR3 has 15 residues. Germline assignment: CDR1 LGHNA and CDR2 YNFKEQ. V dropped 7 bases and J dropped 5; count of bases not matched to a gene: 9. Here the CDR3 reads CASNREQGATGELFF. The CDR3 DNA reads as TGTGCCAGCAATCGGGAGCAGGGGGCGACCGGGGAGCTGTTTTTT.

J is TRBJ1-6 and V is TRBV4-3, with D unclear. CDR3 size: 16 residues. Per the germline V gene, CDR1 is LGHNA and CDR2 is YSLEER. The V gene lost 0 bases and the J gene lost 9 bases, with 15 bases spanning the gap. DNA for the CDR3: TGCGCCAGCAGCCAAGATCAGGAGGCCCGGGGTTCACCCCTCCACTTT. As protein: CASSQDQEARGSPLHF.

This clone was seen more than once but under ten times. V gene TRBV10-3 combines with J gene TRBJ1-2; maybe TRBD1 (5 bases). Germline CDR1 reads ENHRY; CDR2 reads SYGVKD. The CDR3 loop spans 14 amino acids. The V end was cut by 8 bases, the J end by 5 bases, with 18 bases between. Here the CDR3 reads CAIGGRGEGYGYTF. CDR3 nucleotide sequence: TGTGCCATCGGGGGACGCGGGGAAGGGTATGGCTACACCTTC.

The V and J genes are TRBV5-1 and TRBJ2-7, with a weak D call TRBD2 (7 bases). With 0 bases removed from V and 3 bases from J, the gap between germline ends came to 13 bases. Per the germline V gene, CDR1 is SGHRS and CDR2 is YFSETQ. This CDR3 spans 15 amino acids. CDR3: CASSLAGGAFYEQYF. The CDR3, as DNA: TGCGCCAGCAGCTTGGCGGGGGGCGCCTTCTACGAGCAGTACTTC.

The gene calls are TRBV29-1 and TRBJ2-3, with TRBD1 identical over 11 bases. The CDR3 loop spans 15 amino acids. After removal of 7 bases from V and 3 bases from J, the junction contained 9 bases not matched to a gene. Germline CDR1 SQVTM, CDR2 ANQGSEA. The CDR3 nucleotides read TGCAGCGCTCCATGGGGACAGGGGGGAACAGATACGCAGTATTTT. Protein: CSAPWGQGGTDTQYF.

V usage is TRBV7-3 and J usage is TRBJ1-6, with TRBD1 identical over 8 bases. V lost 1 base, J lost 7 bases, and 0 bases stayed unmatched. Germline V gene sequence: CDR1 SGHTA, CDR2 FQGTGA. The CDR3 is made up of 14 amino acids. This chain's CDR3 is CASSLRQGNSPLHF. The CDR3 DNA sequence: TGTGCCAGCAGCTTAAGACAGGGGAATTCACCCCTCCACTTT.

The chain links TRBV7-6 to TRBJ2-2; 7 bases map to TRBD2. V dropped 4 bases and J dropped 1; count of bases not matched to a gene: 6. CDR3 length: 16 residues. Germline-derived CDR1 and CDR2 are SGHVS and FNYEAQ. The CDR3 nucleotides read TGTGCCAGCAGCTCGCGAGCGGGGTTGAACACCGGGGAGCTGTTTTTT. Translated: CASSSRAGLNTGELFF.

This chain links TRBV5-8 with TRBJ1-5; the match to TRBD1 covers 7 bases. This CDR3 spans 15 amino acids. The V gene end was trimmed by 2 bases and the J gene end by 2 bases; junction bases not matched to a gene: 4. Germline CDR1 SGHTS, CDR2 YDEGEE. CDR3 amino acids: CASSFAGGGNQPQHF. The DNA of the CDR3 is TGTGCCAGCAGCTTCGCAGGGGGTGGCAATCAGCCCCAGCATTTT. The variable domain in full, completed from reference TRBV5-8 and TRBJ1-5, reads EAGVTQSPTHLIKTRGQQATLRCSPISGHTSVYWYQQALGLGLQFLLWYDEGEERNRGNFPPRFSGRQFPNYSSELNVNALELEDSALYLCASSFAGGGNQPQHFGDGTRLSIL.

The rearrangement uses TRBV25-1 and TRBJ1-4, with D perhaps TRBD1 (6 bases). CDR1 and CDR2 from the germline V gene are MGHDK and SYGVNS. The CDR3 runs 14 residues. V was shortened by 1 base and J by 6 bases, with 9 bases between the two germline ends. The CDR3 DNA reads as TGTGCCAGCAGTGAATGGACAGAGGATGAAAAACTGTTTTTT. Protein sequence: CASSEWTEDEKLFF.

V and J are TRBV7-2 and TRBJ2-2, with 12 bases matching TRBD2. This CDR3 has 16 residues. The V segment lost 1 base and the J segment 7 bases; nucleotides outside the gene matches: 4. Germline CDR1 reads SGHTA; CDR2 reads FQGNSA. CDR3 sequence (DNA): TGTGCCAGCAGCTTAGACGTACTAGCGGGGGGCGGGGAGCTGTTTTTT. Its protein is CASSLDVLAGGGELFF.

The chain combines TRBV7-9 with TRBJ2-5; TRBD1 is a possible D gene (6 bases). Germline V lookup: CDR1 SEHNR, CDR2 FQNEAQ (reference sequence). V was trimmed by 5 bases and J by 3 bases, leaving 16 bases between them. The CDR3 has 15 residues. The CDR3 nucleotides are TGTGCCAGCAGCACAACTACAGGGTTGAAAGAGACCCAGTACTTC. Translation: CASSTTTGLKETQYF.

J is TRBJ2-7 and V is TRBV19, with 7 bases fitting TRBD2. Trimming took 1 base from V and 0 from J; bases not matched to a gene: 3. The CDR3 loop spans 15 amino acids. The germline gives CDR1 LNHDA, CDR2 SQIVND (reference sequence). The CDR3 loop reads CASSIGRDYSYEQYF. The CDR3 nucleotides read TGTGCCAGTAGTATAGGACGGGACTACTCCTACGAGCAGTACTTC.

This chain joins TRBV4-2 and TRBJ2-5; 8 bases agree with TRBD2. This CDR3 comprises 16 residues. Per germline, CDR1 LGHNA and CDR2 YNFKEQ. Germline trimming cut 0 bases from V and 5 bases from J; bases unmatched to any gene: 8. The CDR3 sequence: CASSQDRGGPRETQYF. Here the CDR3 DNA reads TGTGCCAGCAGCCAAGACCGGGGGGGACCCCGGGAGACCCAGTACTTC.

CDR3 protein: CASSAGQGALGYGYTF. The DNA of the CDR3 is TGTGCCAGCAGTGCCGGACAGGGCGCCCTGGGTTATGGCTACACCTTC. The rearrangement joins TRBV6-1 to TRBJ1-2, with 8 nucleotides matching TRBD1. The CDR3 runs 16 residues. V trimming: 4 bases; J trimming: 5 bases; junction bases outside the gene matches: 12. The germline V gene encodes CDR1 MNHNS and CDR2 SASEGT.

The chain is built from TRBV6-1 and TRBJ1-3; unclear D gene. Per germline, CDR1 MNHNS and CDR2 SASEGT. The CDR3 is made up of 13 amino acids. With 4 bases removed from V and 2 bases from J, the gap between germline ends came to 6 bases. CDR3: CASSVGAGNTIYF. Written as DNA, the CDR3 is TGTGCCAGCAGTGTGGGAGCTGGAAACACCATATATTTT.

The chain carries TRBV7-9 and TRBJ2-2; D unresolved. Germline loops: CDR1 SEHNR, CDR2 FQNEAQ (reference sequence). The CDR3 covers 13 residues. V was pared by 5 bases and J by 7 bases, with 11 bases between. CDR3 bases: TGTGCCAGCAGCAACCAGGCTAACGGGGAGCTGTTTTTT. It is translated as CASSNQANGELFF.

This clone was seen a handful of times. V is TRBV4-2 and J is TRBJ1-1; 8 bases map to TRBD1. Germline loops: CDR1 LGHNA, CDR2 YNFKEQ. Trimming at V came to 3 bases and at J to 6 bases, leaving 6 bases not matched to a gene. This CDR3 region has 14 residues. The CDR3 protein is CASSHDTGGPEAFF. CDR3 bases: TGTGCCAGCAGCCATGACACAGGGGGGCCTGAAGCTTTCTTT.

CDR3 nucleotide sequence: TGTGCCAGCAGCGCCGCAGGGGGGAATTCACCCCTCCACTTT. It is translated as CASSAAGGNSPLHF. The gene calls are TRBV5-5 and TRBJ1-6; TRBD1 aligns across 7 bases. Germline assignment: CDR1 SGHKS and CDR2 YYEKEE (reference sequence). This CDR3 comprises 14 residues. V shed 4 bases, J shed 7 bases, and the junction held 5 bases outside the gene matches.

CDR3 loop: CASSQGGAWDTQYF. The CDR3 DNA sequence: TGCGCCAGCAGCCAGGGGGGGGCCTGGGATACGCAGTATTTT. The V and J genes are TRBV4-1 and TRBJ2-3, with D tentatively TRBD2 (7 bases). CDR3 length: 14 residues. Trimming took off 3 bases at V and 6 bases at J, with 13 bases between the two ends. CDR1 and CDR2 from the germline V gene are MGHRA and YSYEKL.

The V call is TRBV27, the J call TRBJ1-3, with D possibly being TRBD1 (6 bases). The CDR3 runs 16 residues. Germline lookup yields CDR1 MNHEY and CDR2 SMNVEV (reference sequence). V lost 6 bases and J lost 0, with 15 bases in between. The CDR3 is CASSRGGGSSGNTIYF. In DNA form, the CDR3 reads TGTGCCAGCAGCCGAGGGGGGGGAAGCTCTGGAAACACCATATATTTT.

V is TRBV6-1 and J is TRBJ2-2; a weak D match, TRBD1 (6 bases). V lost 8 bases and J 1 base, leaving 8 bases between the germline ends. The germline CDR1 and CDR2 sequences are MNHNS and SASEGT. The CDR3 is 13 residues long. CDR3 sequence: CASVQGNTGELFF. CDR3 nucleotides: TGTGCCAGCGTACAGGGGAACACCGGGGAGCTGTTTTTT.

The chain recombines TRBV27 with TRBJ2-1, with D possibly TRBD2 on 5 matching bases. Germline assignment: CDR1 MNHEY and CDR2 SMNVEV (reference sequence). V lost 3 bases, J lost 4 bases, and 10 bases lay in between. This CDR3 comprises 14 residues. The CDR3: CASSLEVPYNEQFF. For the CDR3, the DNA is TGTGCCAGCAGTTTGGAGGTACCGTACAATGAGCAGTTCTTC.

The chain is built from TRBV25-1 and TRBJ1-1; 9 positions match TRBD1. V lost 5 bases, J lost 12 bases, and 4 bases stayed unmatched. Per germline, CDR1 MGHDK and CDR2 SYGVNS. CDR3 length equals 11 residues. This CDR3 reads CASSLGQGPFF. In nucleotides, the CDR3 is TGTGCCAGCAGTCTCGGACAGGGGCCTTTCTTT.

The J gene is TRBJ2-5, the V gene TRBV5-4; D remains ambiguous. Germline CDR1 SGHNT, CDR2 YYREEE (reference sequence). The ends were cut back, 3 bases at V and 4 bases at J, with 10 bases in the middle. The CDR3 is 13 amino acids. In nucleotides, the CDR3 is TGTGCCAGCAGCTCCGGCGGTAGAGAGACCCAGTACTTC. This codes for CASSSGGRETQYF.

The genes are TRBV7-9 and TRBJ2-1; 12 nucleotides align to TRBD2. The CDR3 has 14 amino acids. Germline trimming cut 5 bases from V and 8 bases from J; bases unmatched to any gene: 4. CDR1 SEHNR and CDR2 FQNEAQ come from the germline V gene (reference sequence). The CDR3 sequence is CASSAGTSGYEQFF. In DNA form, the CDR3 reads TGTGCCAGCAGCGCCGGGACTAGCGGGTATGAGCAGTTCTTC.

The gene calls are TRBV25-1 and TRBJ2-5, with no clear D. The CDR3 spans 17 residues. V dropped 3 bases and J dropped 1 base, with 18 bases sitting between them. The germline CDR1 and CDR2 sequences are MGHDK and SYGVNS. The CDR3 is CASSDPRTAGFQETQYF. For the CDR3, the DNA is TGTGCCAGCAGTGACCCCCGTACTGCCGGGTTCCAAGAGACCCAGTACTTC.